This T cell receptor (beta chain) was profiled in a study of OX40 agonist ivuxolimab in advanced cancers. Turning to the study itself: Patients treated during dose escalation were battling hepatocellular carcinoma, melanoma, renal cell or head and neck cancer.

People who had autoimmune disease history or systemic immunosuppression were excluded. Study-level findings and limits: Patients who responded partially at 0.1-3.0 mg/kg showed clonal expansion ranking among the lowest.

V was shortened by 7 bases and J by 9 bases, with 17 bases between the two germline ends. The CDR3 extends over 13 amino acids. Germline assignment: CDR1 SEHNR and CDR2 FQNEAQ (reference sequence). This clone was counted a single time. Its specificity is not known. Repertoires were generated with immunoSEQ multiplex PCR, while TCRdb's copy carries only in-frame clones and drops some. The sample has tens of thousands of clones, 70% to 90% seen once; the top ten hold roughly 1.2%. This clonotype was obtained from an adult with an advanced solid tumor such as melanoma, head and neck, liver or kidney cancer. The gene calls are TRBV7-9 and TRBJ2-3, with TRBD1 as a possible D gene (5 bases). Here the sequenced sample was CD4+ or CD8+ T cells sorted from blood, taken in a trial of the OX40 agonist ivuxolimab. CDR3 sequence: CASTSSDSRTQYF. In nucleotides, the CDR3 is TGTGCCAGCACCTCCTCCGACAGTCGAACGCAGTATTTT.